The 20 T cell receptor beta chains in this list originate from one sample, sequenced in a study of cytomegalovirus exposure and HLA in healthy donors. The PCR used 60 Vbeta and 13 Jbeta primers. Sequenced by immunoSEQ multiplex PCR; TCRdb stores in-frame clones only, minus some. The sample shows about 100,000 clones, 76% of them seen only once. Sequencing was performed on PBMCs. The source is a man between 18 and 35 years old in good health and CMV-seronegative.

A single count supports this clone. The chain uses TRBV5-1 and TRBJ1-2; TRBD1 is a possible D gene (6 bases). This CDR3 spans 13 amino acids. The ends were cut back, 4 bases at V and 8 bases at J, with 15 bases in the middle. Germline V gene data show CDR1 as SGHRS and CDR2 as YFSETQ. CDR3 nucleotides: TGCGCCAGCAGCCTGGGGCAGGGGCGAGGCTACACCTTC. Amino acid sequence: CASSLGQGRGYTF.

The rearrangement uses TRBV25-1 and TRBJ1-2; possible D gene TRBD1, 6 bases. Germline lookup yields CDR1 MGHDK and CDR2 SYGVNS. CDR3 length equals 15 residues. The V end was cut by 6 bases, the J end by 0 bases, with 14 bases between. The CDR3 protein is CASRDSGRANYGYTF. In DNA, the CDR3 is TGTGCCAGCAGGGACAGCGGGAGGGCTAACTATGGCTACACCTTC.

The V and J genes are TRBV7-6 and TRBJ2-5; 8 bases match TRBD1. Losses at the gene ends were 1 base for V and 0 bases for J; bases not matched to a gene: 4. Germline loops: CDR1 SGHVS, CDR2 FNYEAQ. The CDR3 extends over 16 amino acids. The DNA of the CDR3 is TGTGCCAGCAGCTTAGGGGACAGGTCGTACCAAGAGACCCAGTACTTC. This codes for CASSLGDRSYQETQYF. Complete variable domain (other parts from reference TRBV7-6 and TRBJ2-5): GAGVSQSPRYKVTKRGQDVALRCDPISGHVSLYWYRQALGQGPEFLTYFNYEAQQDKSGLPNDRFSAERPEGSISTLTIQRTEQRDSAMYRCASSLGDRSYQETQYFGPGTRLLVL.

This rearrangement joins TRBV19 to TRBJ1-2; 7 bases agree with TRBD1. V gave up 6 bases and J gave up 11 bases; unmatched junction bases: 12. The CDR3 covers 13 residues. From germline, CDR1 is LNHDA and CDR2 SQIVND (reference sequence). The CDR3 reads CASSLPQGPTYTF. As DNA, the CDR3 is TGTGCCAGTAGCCTACCACAGGGGCCGACTTACACCTTC.

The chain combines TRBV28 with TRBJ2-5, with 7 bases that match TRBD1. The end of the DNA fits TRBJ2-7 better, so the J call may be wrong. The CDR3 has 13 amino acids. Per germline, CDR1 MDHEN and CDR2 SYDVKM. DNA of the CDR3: TGTGCCAGCAGGGGGACAGTCTTCTACGAGCAGTACTTC. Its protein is CASRGTVFYEQYF.

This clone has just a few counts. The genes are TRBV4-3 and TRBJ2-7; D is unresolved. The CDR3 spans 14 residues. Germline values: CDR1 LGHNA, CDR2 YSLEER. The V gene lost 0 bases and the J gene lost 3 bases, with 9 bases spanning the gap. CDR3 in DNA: TGCGCCAGCAGCCAAGACAGAGGTTACTACGAGCAGTACTTC. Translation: CASSQDRGYYEQYF.

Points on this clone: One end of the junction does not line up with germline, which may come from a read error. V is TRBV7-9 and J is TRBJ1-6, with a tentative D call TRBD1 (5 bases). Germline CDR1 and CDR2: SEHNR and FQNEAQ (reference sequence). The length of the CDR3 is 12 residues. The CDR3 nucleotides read TGTTCCAGCAGGGAGGGGAATTCACCCCTCCACTTT. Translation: CSSREGNSPLHF. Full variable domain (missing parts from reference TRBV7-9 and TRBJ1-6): DTGVSQNPRHKITKRGQNVTFRCDPISEHNRLYWYRQTLGQGPEFLTYFQNEAQLEKSRLLSDRFSAERPKGSFSTLEIQRTEQGDSAMYLCSSREGNSPLHFGNGTRLTVT.

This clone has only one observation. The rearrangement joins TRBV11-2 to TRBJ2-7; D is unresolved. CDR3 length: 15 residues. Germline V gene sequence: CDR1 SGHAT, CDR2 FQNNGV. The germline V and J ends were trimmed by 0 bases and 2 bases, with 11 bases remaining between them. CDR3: CASSLEAAFTYEQYF. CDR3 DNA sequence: TGTGCCAGCAGCTTAGAGGCGGCCTTTACCTACGAGCAGTACTTC.

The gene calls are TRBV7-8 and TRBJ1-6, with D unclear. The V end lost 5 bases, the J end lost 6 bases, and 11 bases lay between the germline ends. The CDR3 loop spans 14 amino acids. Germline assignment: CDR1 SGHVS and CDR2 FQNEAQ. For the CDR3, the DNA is TGTGCCAGCAGCCCTCGGGTCTCTAATTCACCCCTCCACTTT. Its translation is CASSPRVSNSPLHF. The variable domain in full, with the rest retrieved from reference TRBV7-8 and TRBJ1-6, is GAGVSQSPRYKVAKRGQDVALRCDPISGHVSLFWYQQALGQGPEFLTYFQNEAQLDKSGLPSDRFFAERPEGSVSTLKIQRTQQEDSAVYLCASSPRVSNSPLHFGNGTRLTVT.

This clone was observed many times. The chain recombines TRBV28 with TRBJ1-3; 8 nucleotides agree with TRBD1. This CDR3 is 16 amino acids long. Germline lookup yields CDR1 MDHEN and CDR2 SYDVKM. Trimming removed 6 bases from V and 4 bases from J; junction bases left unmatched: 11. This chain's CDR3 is CASSKSGGTGGNTIYF. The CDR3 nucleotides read TGTGCCAGCAGCAAATCAGGGGGCACGGGGGGAAACACCATATATTTT.

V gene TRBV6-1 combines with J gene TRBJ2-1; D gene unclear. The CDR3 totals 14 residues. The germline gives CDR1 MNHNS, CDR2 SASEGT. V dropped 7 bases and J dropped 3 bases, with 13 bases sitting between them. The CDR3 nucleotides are TGTGCCAGCATCCTACACGGAGACTACAATGAGCAGTTCTTC. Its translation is CASILHGDYNEQFF.

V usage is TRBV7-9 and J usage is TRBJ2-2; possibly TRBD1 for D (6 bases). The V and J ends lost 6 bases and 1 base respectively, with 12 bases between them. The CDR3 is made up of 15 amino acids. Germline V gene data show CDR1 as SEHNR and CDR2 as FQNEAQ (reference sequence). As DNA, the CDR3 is TGTGCCAGCAGACCTAACAGGGTGAACACCGGGGAGCTGTTTTTT. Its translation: CASRPNRVNTGELFF.

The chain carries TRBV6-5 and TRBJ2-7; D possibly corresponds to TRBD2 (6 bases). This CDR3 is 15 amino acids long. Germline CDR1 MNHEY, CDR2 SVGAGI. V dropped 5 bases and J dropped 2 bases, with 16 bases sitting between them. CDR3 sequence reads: CASSRAGTPTYEQYF. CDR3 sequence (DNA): TGTGCCAGCAGTCGTGCCGGGACTCCCACCTACGAGCAGTACTTC.

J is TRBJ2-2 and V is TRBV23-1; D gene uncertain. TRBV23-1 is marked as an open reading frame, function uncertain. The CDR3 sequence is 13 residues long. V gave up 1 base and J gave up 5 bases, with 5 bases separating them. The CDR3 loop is CASSQYSTGELFF. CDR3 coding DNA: TGCGCCAGCAGTCAATACTCAACCGGGGAGCTGTTTTTT.

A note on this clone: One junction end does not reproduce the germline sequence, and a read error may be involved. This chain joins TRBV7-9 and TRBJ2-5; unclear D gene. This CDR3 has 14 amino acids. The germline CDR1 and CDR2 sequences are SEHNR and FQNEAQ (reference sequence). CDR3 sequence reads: CSSSLWAGGETQYF. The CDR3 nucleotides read TGTTCCAGCAGCTTATGGGCCGGTGGGGAGACCCAGTACTTC. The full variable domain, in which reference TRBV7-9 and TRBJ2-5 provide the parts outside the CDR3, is DTGVSQNPRHKITKRGQNVTFRCDPISEHNRLYWYRQTLGQGPEFLTYFQNEAQLEKSRLLSDRFSAERPKGSFSTLEIQRTEQGDSAMYLCSSSLWAGGETQYFGPGTRLLVL.

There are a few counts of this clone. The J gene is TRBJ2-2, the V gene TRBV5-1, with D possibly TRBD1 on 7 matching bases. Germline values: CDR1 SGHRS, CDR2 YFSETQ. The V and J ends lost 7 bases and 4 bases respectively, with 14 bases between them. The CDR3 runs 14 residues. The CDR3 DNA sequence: TGCGCCAGCGAGGAGGGGGCGGGCACCGGGGAGCTGTTTTTT. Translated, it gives CASEEGAGTGELFF. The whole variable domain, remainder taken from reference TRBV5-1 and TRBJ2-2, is KAGVTQTPRYLIKTRGQQVTLSCSPISGHRSVSWYQQTPGQGLQFLFEYFSETQRNKGNFPGRFSGRQFSNSRSEMNVSTLELGDSALYLCASEEGAGTGELFFGEGSRLTVL.

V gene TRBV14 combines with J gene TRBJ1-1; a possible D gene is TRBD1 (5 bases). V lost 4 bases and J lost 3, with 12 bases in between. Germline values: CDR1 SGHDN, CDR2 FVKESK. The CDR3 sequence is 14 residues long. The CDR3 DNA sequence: TGTGCCAGCAGCCGCCAGGGATGGGACACTGAAGCTTTCTTT. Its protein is CASSRQGWDTEAFF. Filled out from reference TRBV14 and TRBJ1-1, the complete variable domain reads EAGVTQFPSHSVIEKGQTVTLRCDPISGHDNLYWYRRVMGKEIKFLLHFVKESKQDESGMPNNRFLAERTGGTYSTLKVQPAELEDSGVYFCASSRQGWDTEAFFGQGTRLTVV.

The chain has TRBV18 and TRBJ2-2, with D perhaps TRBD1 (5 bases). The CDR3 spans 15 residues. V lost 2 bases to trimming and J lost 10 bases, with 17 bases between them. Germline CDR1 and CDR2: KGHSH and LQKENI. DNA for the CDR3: TGTGCCAGCTCACCAGGGGCAGGTAGAGGTTCGGAGCTGTTTTTT. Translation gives CASSPGAGRGSELFF.

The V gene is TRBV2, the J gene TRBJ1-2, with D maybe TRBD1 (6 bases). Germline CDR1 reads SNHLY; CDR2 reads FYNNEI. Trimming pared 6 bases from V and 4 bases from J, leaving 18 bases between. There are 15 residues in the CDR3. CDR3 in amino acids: CASRVSQGLSYGYTF. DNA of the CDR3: TGTGCCAGCAGGGTATCACAGGGTTTATCCTATGGCTACACCTTC.

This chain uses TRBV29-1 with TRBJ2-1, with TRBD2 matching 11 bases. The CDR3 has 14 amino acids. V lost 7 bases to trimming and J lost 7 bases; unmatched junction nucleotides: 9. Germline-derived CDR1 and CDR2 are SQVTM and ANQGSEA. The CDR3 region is CSAPGLAAGNEQFF. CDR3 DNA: TGCAGCGCCCCGGGACTAGCGGCGGGGAATGAGCAGTTCTTC.